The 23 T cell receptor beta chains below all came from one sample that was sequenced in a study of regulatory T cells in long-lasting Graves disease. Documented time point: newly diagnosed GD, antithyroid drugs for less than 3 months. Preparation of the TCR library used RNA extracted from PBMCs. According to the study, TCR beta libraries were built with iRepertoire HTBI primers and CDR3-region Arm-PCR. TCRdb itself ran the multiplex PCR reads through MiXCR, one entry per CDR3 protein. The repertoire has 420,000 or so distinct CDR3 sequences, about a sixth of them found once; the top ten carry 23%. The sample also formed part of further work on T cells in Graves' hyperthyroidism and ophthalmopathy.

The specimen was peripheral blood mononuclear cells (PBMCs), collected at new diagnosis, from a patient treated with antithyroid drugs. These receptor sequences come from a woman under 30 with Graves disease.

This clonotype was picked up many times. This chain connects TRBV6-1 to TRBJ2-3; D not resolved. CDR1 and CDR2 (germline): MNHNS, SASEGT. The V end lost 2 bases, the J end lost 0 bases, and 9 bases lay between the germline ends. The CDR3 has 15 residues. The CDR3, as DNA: TGTGCCAGCAGTGAACACAGACTTAGCACAGATACGCAGTATTTT. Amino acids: CASSEHRLSTDTQYF.

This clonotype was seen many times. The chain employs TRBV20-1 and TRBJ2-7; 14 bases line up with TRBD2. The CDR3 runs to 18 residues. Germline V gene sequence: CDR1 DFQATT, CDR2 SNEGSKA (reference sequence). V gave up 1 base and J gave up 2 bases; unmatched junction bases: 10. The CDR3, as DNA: TGCAGTGCTAGAGGGGGGACTAGCGGGAGCTCCTTTACCTACGAGCAGTACTTC. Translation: CSARGGTSGSSFTYEQYF.

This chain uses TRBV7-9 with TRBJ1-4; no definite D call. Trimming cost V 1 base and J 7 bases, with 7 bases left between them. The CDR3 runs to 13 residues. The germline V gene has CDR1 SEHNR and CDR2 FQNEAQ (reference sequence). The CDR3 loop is CASSLEYGEKLFF. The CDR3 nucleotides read TGTGCCAGCAGCTTAGAGTATGGTGAAAAACTGTTTTTT. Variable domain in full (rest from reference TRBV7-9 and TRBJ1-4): DTGVSQNPRHKITKRGQNVTFRCDPISEHNRLYWYRQTLGQGPEFLTYFQNEAQLEKSRLLSDRFSAERPKGSFSTLEIQRTEQGDSAMYLCASSLEYGEKLFFGSGTQLSVL.

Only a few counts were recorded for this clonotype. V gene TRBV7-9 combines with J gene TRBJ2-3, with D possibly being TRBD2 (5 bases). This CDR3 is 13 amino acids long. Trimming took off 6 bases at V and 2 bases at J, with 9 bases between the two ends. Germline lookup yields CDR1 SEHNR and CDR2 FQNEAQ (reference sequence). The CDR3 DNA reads TGTGCCAGCAGACTAGACTACACAGATACGCAGTATTTT. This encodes CASRLDYTDTQYF.

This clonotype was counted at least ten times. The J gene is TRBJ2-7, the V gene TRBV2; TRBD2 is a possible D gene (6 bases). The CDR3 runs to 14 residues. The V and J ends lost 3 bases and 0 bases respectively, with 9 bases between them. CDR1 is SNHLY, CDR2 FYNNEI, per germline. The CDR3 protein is CASSERDSSYEQYF. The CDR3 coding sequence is TGTGCCAGCAGTGAGCGGGATAGCTCCTACGAGCAGTACTTC.

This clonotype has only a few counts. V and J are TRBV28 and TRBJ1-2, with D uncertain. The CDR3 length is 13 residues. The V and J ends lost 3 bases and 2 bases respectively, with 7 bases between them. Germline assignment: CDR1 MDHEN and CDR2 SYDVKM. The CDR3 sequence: CASSLTNNYGYTF. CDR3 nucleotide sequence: TGTGCCAGCAGTTTGACGAACAACTATGGCTACACCTTC.

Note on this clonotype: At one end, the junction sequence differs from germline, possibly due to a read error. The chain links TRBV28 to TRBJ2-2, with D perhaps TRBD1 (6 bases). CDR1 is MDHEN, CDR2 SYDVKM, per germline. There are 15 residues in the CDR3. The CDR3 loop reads CASKRQETYTGELFF. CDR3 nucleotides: TGTGCCAGCAAACGACAGGAGACCTACACTGGGGAGCTGTTTTTT. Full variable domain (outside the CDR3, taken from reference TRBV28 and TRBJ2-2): DVKVTQSSRYLVKRTGEKVFLECVQDMDHENMFWYRQDPGLGLRLIYFSYDVKMKEKGDIPEGYSVSREKKERFSLILESASTNQTSMYLCASKRQETYTGELFFGEGSRLTVL.

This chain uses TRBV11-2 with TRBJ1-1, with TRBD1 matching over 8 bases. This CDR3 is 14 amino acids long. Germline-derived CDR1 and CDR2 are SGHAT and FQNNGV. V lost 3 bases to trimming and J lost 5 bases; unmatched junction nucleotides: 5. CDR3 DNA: TGTGCCAGCAGCTTTAGGACAGGGCGGACTGAAGCTTTCTTT. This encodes CASSFRTGRTEAFF.

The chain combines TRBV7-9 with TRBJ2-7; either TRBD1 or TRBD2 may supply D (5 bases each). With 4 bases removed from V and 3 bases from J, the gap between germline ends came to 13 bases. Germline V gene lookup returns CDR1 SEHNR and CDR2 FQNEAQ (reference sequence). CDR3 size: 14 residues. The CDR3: CASSSEGKIYEQYF. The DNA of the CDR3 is TGTGCCAGCAGCTCAGAGGGGAAAATCTACGAGCAGTACTTC.

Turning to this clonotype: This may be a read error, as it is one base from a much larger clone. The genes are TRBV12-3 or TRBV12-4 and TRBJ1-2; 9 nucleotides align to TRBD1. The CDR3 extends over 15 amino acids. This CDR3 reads CACSLGQGREYGYTF. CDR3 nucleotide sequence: TGTGCCTGCAGTCTGGGACAGGGAAGAGAGTATGGCTACACCTTC.

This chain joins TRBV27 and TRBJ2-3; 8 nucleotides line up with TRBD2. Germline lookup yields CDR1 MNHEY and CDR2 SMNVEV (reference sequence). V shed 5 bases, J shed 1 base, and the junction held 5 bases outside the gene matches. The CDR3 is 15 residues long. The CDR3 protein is CASSASAGGTDTQYF. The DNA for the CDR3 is TGTGCCAGCAGTGCCTCAGCGGGGGGCACAGATACGCAGTATTTT.

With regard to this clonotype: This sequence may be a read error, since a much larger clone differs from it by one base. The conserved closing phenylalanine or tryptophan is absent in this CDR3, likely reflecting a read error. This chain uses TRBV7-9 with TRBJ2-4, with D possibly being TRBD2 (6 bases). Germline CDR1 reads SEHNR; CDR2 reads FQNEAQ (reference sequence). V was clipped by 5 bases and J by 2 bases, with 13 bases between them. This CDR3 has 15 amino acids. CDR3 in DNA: TGTGCCAGCAGCCTCCGTGGGGGGACCAAAAACATTCAGTACGTC. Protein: CASSLRGGTKNIQYV.

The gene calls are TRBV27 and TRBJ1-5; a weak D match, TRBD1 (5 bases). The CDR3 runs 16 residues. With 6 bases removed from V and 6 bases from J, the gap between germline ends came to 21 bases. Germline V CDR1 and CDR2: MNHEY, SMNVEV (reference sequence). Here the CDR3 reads CASRPWGGGPSQPQHF. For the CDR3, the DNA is TGTGCCAGCAGACCCTGGGGCGGGGGTCCGAGTCAGCCCCAGCATTTT.

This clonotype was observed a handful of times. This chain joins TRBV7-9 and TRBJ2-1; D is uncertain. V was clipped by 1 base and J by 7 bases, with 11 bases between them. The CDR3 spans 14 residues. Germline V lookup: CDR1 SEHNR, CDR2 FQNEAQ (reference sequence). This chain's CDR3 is CASSLVSIANEQFF. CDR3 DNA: TGTGCCAGCAGCTTAGTTAGTATAGCTAATGAGCAGTTCTTC.

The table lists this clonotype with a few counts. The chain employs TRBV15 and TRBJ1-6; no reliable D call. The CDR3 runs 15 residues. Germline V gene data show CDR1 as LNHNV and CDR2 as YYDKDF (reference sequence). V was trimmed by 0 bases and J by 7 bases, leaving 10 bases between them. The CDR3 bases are TGTGCCACCAGCAGAGAGCCCCTAGGGAATTCACCCCTCCACTTT. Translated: CATSREPLGNSPLHF.

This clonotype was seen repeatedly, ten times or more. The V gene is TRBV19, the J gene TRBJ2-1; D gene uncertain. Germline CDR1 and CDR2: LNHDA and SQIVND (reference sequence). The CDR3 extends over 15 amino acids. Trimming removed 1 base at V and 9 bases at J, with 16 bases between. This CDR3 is CASSIGYVRTSEQFF. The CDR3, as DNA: TGTGCCAGTAGTATAGGTTATGTGAGGACCAGTGAGCAGTTCTTC.

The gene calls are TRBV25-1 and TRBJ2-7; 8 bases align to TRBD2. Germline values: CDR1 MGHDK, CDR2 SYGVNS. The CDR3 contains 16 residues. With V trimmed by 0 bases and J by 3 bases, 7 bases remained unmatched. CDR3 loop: CASSEYRSGKLYEQYF. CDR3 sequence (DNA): TGTGCCAGCAGTGAATACCGTAGCGGGAAGCTCTACGAGCAGTACTTC.

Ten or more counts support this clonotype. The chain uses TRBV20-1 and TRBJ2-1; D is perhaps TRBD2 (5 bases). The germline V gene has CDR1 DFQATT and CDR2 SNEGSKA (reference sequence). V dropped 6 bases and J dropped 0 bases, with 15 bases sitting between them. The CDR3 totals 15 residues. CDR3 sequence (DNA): TGCAGTGCGGACCACCCTACTAGCTCCTACAATGAGCAGTTCTTC. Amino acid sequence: CSADHPTSSYNEQFF.

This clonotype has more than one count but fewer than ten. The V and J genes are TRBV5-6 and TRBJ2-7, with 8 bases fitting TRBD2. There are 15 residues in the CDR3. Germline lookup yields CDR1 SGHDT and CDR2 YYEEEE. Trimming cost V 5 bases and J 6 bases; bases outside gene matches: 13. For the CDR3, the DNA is TGTGCCAGCAGTCCAGGGAGAGCGGGAGTCTCCGAGCAGTACTTC. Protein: CASSPGRAGVSEQYF.

The CDR3 DNA reads as TGTGCCAGCAGATGGTGGAATCAGCCCCAGCATTTT. Translating gives CASRWWNQPQHF. V is TRBV28 and J is TRBJ1-5; unclear D gene. The CDR3 is 12 amino acids. Germline V gives CDR1 MDHEN, CDR2 SYDVKM. V lost 6 bases to trimming and J lost 4 bases, with 7 bases between them.

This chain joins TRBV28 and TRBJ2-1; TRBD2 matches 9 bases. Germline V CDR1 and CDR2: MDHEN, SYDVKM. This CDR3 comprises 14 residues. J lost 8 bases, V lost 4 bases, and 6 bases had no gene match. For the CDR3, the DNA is TGTGCCAGCAGTTACGGACTAGCGTTCTATGAGCAGTTCTTC. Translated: CASSYGLAFYEQFF. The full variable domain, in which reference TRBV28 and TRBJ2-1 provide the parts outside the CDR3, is DVKVTQSSRYLVKRTGEKVFLECVQDMDHENMFWYRQDPGLGLRLIYFSYDVKMKEKGDIPEGYSVSREKKERFSLILESASTNQTSMYLCASSYGLAFYEQFFGPGTRLTVL.

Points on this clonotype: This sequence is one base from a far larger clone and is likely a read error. CDR3 in amino acids: CASSPTGAPRDEQFF. In nucleotides, the CDR3 is TGTGCCAGCAGTCCAACAGGGGCCCCACGCGACGAGCAGTTCTTC. The V call is TRBV2, the J call TRBJ2-1, with 7 bases aligning to TRBD1. Germline CDR1 SNHLY, CDR2 FYNNEI. The CDR3 totals 15 residues. Trimming at V came to 5 bases and at J to 10 bases, leaving 14 bases not matched to a gene.

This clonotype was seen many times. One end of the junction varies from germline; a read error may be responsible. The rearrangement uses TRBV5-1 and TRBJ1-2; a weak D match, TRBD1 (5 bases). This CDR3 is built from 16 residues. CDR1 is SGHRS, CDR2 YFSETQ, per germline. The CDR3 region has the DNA TGTGCCAGCACCCCACGGGCAGGGAACGAGGCCTATGGCTACACCTTC. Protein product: CASTPRAGNEAYGYTF.